The rows below give T cell receptor beta chains drawn from one sample of a study of patients and donors after allogeneic stem cell transplantation. One entry per CDR3 protein results from TCRdb running MiXCR on the RT-PCR reads. The repertoire holds about 110,000 distinct CDR3 sequences, with around 35% as singletons. The sequenced sample was blood, either unsorted or a sorted T cell fraction (not recorded which). The receptors were gathered from a human donor who was either an allogeneic HSCT recipient or a stem cell or donor lymphocyte infusion donor (not recorded which). It is not recorded whose cells these are; they may come from a transplant donor. CDR3s include the opening cysteine and the closing phenylalanine or tryptophan. Part of the rows lack a size; the others show once, few, many or a class for expanded clones.

CDR3 length: 15
V gene: TRBV6-5
clone size: few
CDR3 protein: CASSGGQGFDEPQHF

CDR3 length: 15
V gene: TRBV5-6
clone size: .
CDR3 protein: CASSLAGENNSPLHF

CDR3 length: 11
V gene: TRBV6-2/TRBV6-3
clone size: .
CDR3 protein: CASSYWGEQFF

CDR3 length: 14
V gene: TRBV20-1
clone size: .
CDR3 protein: CSAIRVFGGTEAFF

CDR3 length: 16
V gene: TRBV14
clone size: few
CDR3 protein: CASSQGGGLANYGYTF

CDR3 length: 12
V gene: TRBV7-8
clone size: .
CDR3 protein: CASSFGLEGYTF

CDR3 length: 15
V gene: TRBV5-1
clone size: .
CDR3 protein: CAVSPTGPPYNEQFF

CDR3 length: 11
V gene: TRBV20-1
clone size: .
CDR3 protein: CSASKANEAFF

CDR3 length: 17
V gene: TRBV12-3/TRBV12-4
clone size: few
CDR3 protein: CASSPGGTARDNQPQHF

CDR3 length: 13
V gene: TRBV20-1
clone size: few
CDR3 protein: CSAGEARGNTIYF

CDR3 length: 14
V gene: TRBV18
clone size: .
CDR3 protein: CASSHRGRNQPQHF

CDR3 length: 13
V gene: TRBV4-2
clone size: few
CDR3 protein: CASSQQGEDTQYF

CDR3 length: 15
V gene: TRBV18
clone size: .
CDR3 protein: CASSPGRLARDEQFF

CDR3 length: 14
V gene: TRBV7-9
clone size: .
CDR3 protein: CASSGYRDQETQYF

CDR3 length: 15
V gene: TRBV7-2
clone size: .
CDR3 protein: CASSLATSGVNEQFF

CDR3 length: 14
V gene: TRBV4-2
clone size: many
CDR3 protein: CASSHPGGDSPLHF

CDR3 length: 14
V gene: TRBV2
clone size: .
CDR3 protein: CASSVQGLRGGYTF

CDR3 length: 11
V gene: TRBV2
clone size: few
CDR3 protein: CASRGRIEAFF

CDR3 length: 14
V gene: TRBV7-9
clone size: .
CDR3 protein: CASSLVAGRGEQFF

CDR3 length: 14
V gene: TRBV7-9
clone size: few
CDR3 protein: CASSFGSSGNTIYF